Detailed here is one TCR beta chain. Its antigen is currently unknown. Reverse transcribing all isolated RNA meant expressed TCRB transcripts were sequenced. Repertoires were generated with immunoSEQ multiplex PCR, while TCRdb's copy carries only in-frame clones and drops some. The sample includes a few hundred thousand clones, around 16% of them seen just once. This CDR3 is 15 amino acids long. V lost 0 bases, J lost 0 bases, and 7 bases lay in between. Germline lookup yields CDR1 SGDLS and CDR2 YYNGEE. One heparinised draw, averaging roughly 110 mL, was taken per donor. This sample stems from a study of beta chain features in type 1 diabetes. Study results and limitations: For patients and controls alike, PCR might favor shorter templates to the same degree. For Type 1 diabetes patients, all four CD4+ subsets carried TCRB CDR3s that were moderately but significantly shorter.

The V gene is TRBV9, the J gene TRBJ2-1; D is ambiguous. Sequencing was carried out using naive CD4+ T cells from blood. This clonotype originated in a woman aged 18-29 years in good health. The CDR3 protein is CASSVAPSSYNEQFF. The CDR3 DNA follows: TGTGCCAGCAGCGTAGCTCCTAGCTCCTACAATGAGCAGTTCTTC. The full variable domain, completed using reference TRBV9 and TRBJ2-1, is DSGVTQTPKHLITATGQRVTLRCSPRSGDLSVYWYQQSLDQGLQFLIQYYNGEERAKGNILERFSAQQFPDLHSELNLSSLELGDSALYFCASSVAPSSYNEQFFGPGTRLTVL.